The clone carrying this TCR beta chain has a count of ten or more. Researchers amplified the TCR beta CDR3 regions from RNA transcripts. The HTBI set primed first-round TCR CDR3 RT-PCR. In TCRdb, the multiplex PCR reads were re-called with MiXCR into one record per CDR3 protein. Of 250,000 or so distinct CDR3 sequences in the sample, roughly 17% were seen once. This sample stems from a study of T cells in Graves' hyperthyroidism and ophthalmopathy. The V gene's germline CDR1 is SGHRS and CDR2 YFSETQ. The CDR3 totals 16 residues. Losses at the gene ends were 4 bases for V and 6 bases for J; bases not matched to a gene: 15.

Material: blood. The source of this sequence is a young woman with Graves' ophthalmopathy. This rearrangement joins TRBV5-1 to TRBJ1-2, with 7 bases matching TRBD1. The CDR3 sequence: CASSVSPTGVFDGYTF. The DNA of the CDR3 is TGCGCCAGCAGCGTGTCTCCAACAGGGGTTTTTGATGGCTACACCTTC.